One and the same sample provided the 8 T cell receptor beta chains below, sequenced in a study of identical twins. TCRdb called the 5' RACE reads again in MiXCR, with one record for every CDR3 protein. The sample includes some 760,000 distinct CDR3 sequences, over 15% of them seen just once. These data also formed part of another study, on T cells expressing NK-cell markers.

The specimen was PBMCs. Source of these receptors: a woman aged 18 to 35 in good health.

This clonotype was detected ten times or more. This chain joins TRBV12-3 or TRBV12-4 and TRBJ1-1, with 10 bases fitting TRBD1. Trimming at V came to 5 bases and at J to 1 base, leaving 4 bases not matched to a gene. The CDR3 consists of 15 residues. The CDR3 loop is CASSPRTGGNTEAFF. Here the CDR3 DNA reads TGTGCCAGCAGTCCGAGGACAGGGGGGAACACTGAAGCTTTCTTT.

The chain joins TRBV15 to TRBJ1-2, with 8 bases that match TRBD1. Per the germline V gene, CDR1 is LNHNV and CDR2 is YYDKDF (reference sequence). The V and J ends lost 0 bases and 4 bases, in that order; junction bases with no gene match: 4. This CDR3 spans 15 amino acids. CDR3 sequence reads: CATSRDRGTGYGYTF. CDR3 DNA: TGTGCCACCAGCAGAGATAGAGGGACAGGCTATGGCTACACCTTC.

This clonotype was observed a few times. V and J are TRBV5-1 and TRBJ2-5; D is undetermined. The V end lost 7 bases, the J end lost 5 bases, and 9 bases lay between the germline ends. The CDR3 totals 11 residues. The germline CDR1 and CDR2 sequences are SGHRS and YFSETQ. CDR3 region: CASRQTETQYF. In DNA, the CDR3 is TGCGCCAGCCGACAAACTGAGACCCAGTACTTC. The entire variable domain, with the rest obtained from reference TRBV5-1 and TRBJ2-5, is as follows: KAGVTQTPRYLIKTRGQQVTLSCSPISGHRSVSWYQQTPGQGLQFLFEYFSETQRNKGNFPGRFSGRQFSNSRSEMNVSTLELGDSALYLCASRQTETQYFGPGTRLLVL.

J is TRBJ1-2 and V is TRBV18, with 7 bases that match TRBD1. In germline, CDR1 is KGHSH, CDR2 LQKENI. V was clipped by 3 bases and J by 6 bases; unmatched bases: 4. The CDR3 covers 13 residues. CDR3 loop: CASSPTGNDGYTF. In DNA form, the CDR3 reads TGTGCCAGCTCACCGACAGGGAATGATGGCTACACCTTC. Together with reference TRBV18 and TRBJ1-2, the CDR3 gives the full variable domain: NAGVMQNPRHLVRRRGQEARLRCSPMKGHSHVYWYRQLPEEGLKFMVYLQKENIIDESGMPKERFSAEFPKEGPSILRIQQVVRGDSAAYFCASSPTGNDGYTFGSGTRLTVV.

The table lists this clonotype with a few counts. This sequence joins TRBV29-1 and TRBJ1-1; 7 nucleotides line up with TRBD1. The V segment lost 6 bases and the J segment 8 bases; nucleotides outside the gene matches: 6. Germline V gene data show CDR1 as SQVTM and CDR2 as ANQGSEA. CDR3 size: 11 residues. CDR3 DNA: TGCAGCGTAAACAGGGGAATAGAAGCTTTCTTT. Residues: CSVNRGIEAFF.

The chain joins TRBV10-2 to TRBJ2-1, with no clear D. Trimming left V 5 bases short and J 0 bases short, with 20 bases between. Germline values: CDR1 WSHSY, CDR2 SAAADI. This CDR3 comprises 18 residues. CDR3 DNA: TGCGCCAGCAGTTTAGGGCCCCTGGACCGGAGCTCCTACAATGAGCAGTTCTTC. As protein: CASSLGPLDRSSYNEQFF.

The V and J genes are TRBV7-2 and TRBJ2-1; D is possibly TRBD1 (6 bases). V was cut by 5 bases and J by 7 bases, with 18 bases left in between. The germline V gene encodes CDR1 SGHTA and CDR2 FQGNSA. The CDR3 totals 15 residues. The CDR3 is CASSTTGTLSNEQFF. CDR3 sequence (DNA): TGTGCCAGCAGCACCACAGGGACCCTCTCGAATGAGCAGTTCTTC.

As to this clonotype: The conserved phenylalanine or tryptophan normally closing the CDR3 is absent here, so this likely arose from a read error. V is TRBV4-2 and J is TRBJ2-2; 16 bases are shared with TRBD2. Germline CDR1 and CDR2: LGHNA and YNFKEQ. V dropped 4 bases and J dropped 3; count of bases not matched to a gene: 20. This CDR3 has 23 amino acids. DNA for the CDR3: TGTGCCAGCAGCCCCCATGGGACTAGCGGGAGGGAAATCTCCCACTATTACACCGGGGAGCTGTTTTCT. This gives the protein CASSPHGTSGREISHYYTGELFS.